This T cell receptor (beta chain) was profiled in a study of blood T cell repertoires in COVID-19. Whole-study context: Both acute and convalescent COVID-19 samples were obtained from the United States, Italy and Spain.

Unmatched junction bases numbered 7, after V lost 5 bases and J lost 6 bases. The CDR3 extends over 14 amino acids. Germline CDR1 reads MNHEY; CDR2 reads SVGAGI. In the original processing: Amplified reference gene primers provided the basis for estimating nucleated cell counts. Here immunoSEQ multiplex PCR was the method, and the copy in TCRdb shows in-frame clones only, minus some. The V and J calls and clone size are taken from that table; D and trimming were inferred from the DNA. In the table there are nearly 95,000 clones, 85% to 90% of which are singletons. This clone was observed a single time.

The clonotype was recovered from a human donor with active COVID-19. The donor label of this sample is uncertain. The sample consisted of peripheral blood. The rearrangement links TRBV6-5 to TRBJ1-5; TRBD1 matches 7 bases. This CDR3 reads CASSNRGLGQPQHF. For the CDR3, the DNA is TGTGCCAGCAGTAACAGGGGCCTTGGTCAGCCCCAGCATTTT.